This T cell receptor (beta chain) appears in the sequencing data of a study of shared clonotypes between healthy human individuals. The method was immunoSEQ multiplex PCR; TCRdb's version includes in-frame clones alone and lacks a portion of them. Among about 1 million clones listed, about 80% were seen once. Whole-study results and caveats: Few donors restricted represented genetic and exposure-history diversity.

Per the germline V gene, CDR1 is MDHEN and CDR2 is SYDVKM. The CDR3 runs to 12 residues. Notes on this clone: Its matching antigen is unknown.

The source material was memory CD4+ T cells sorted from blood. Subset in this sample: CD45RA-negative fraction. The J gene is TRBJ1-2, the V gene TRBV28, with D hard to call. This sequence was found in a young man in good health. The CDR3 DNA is TGTGCATGGAGTCGCCTTAACTATGGCTACACCTTC. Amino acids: CAWSRLNYGYTF.